Below, one T cell receptor beta chain is given with its context. Profiling relied on immunoSEQ multiplex PCR, and the TCRdb table lists in-frame clones only, not all of them. The table records roughly 1,100,000 clones, about 76% of them present only once. This record belongs to a study of shared clonotypes between healthy human individuals. The CDR3 runs 14 residues. The V segment lost 5 bases and the J segment 14 bases; nucleotides outside the gene matches: 11. CDR1 and CDR2 (germline): SGHTA, FQGNSA. V and J are TRBV7-2 and TRBJ1-6; 8 nucleotides line up with TRBD1. The sequence was obtained from a man aged 18 to 30 in good health. The source material was memory CD4+ T cells sorted from blood. The subset was: CD45RA-negative fraction. The CDR3 protein is CASSPSGQGATLHF. CDR3 nucleotide sequence: TGTGCCAGCAGCCCCAGTGGCCAGGGGGCAACCCTCCACTTT. Using reference TRBV7-2 and TRBJ1-6 for the parts outside the CDR3, the full variable domain is GAGVSQSPSNKVTEKGKDVELRCDPISGHTALYWYRQSLGQGLEFLIYFQGNSAPDKSGLPSDRFSAERTGGSVSTLTIQRTQQEDSAVYLCASSPSGQGATLHFGNGTRLTVT.